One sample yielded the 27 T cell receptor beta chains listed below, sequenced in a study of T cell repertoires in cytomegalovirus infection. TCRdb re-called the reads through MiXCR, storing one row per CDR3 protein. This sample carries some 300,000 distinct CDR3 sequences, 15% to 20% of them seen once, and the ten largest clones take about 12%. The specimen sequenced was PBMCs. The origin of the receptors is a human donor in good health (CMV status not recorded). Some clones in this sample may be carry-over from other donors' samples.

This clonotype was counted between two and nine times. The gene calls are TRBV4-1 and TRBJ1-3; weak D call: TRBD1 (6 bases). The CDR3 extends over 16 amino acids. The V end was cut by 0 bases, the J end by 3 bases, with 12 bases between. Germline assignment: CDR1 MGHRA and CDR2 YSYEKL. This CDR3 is CASSQDLQGYGNTIYF. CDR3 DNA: TGCGCCAGCAGCCAAGATCTGCAGGGGTATGGAAACACCATATATTTT.

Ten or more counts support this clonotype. The CDR3 reads CASSPRGAGQPQHF. In nucleotides, the CDR3 is TGTGCCAGCAGCCCCCGCGGGGCAGGACAGCCCCAGCATTTT. The chain employs TRBV7-2 and TRBJ1-5; D is possibly TRBD1 (5 bases). The CDR3 runs to 14 residues. Trimming pared 5 bases from V and 7 bases from J, leaving 15 bases between. CDR1 and CDR2 from the germline V gene are SGHTA and FQGNSA.

CDR3 nucleotide sequence: TGTGCCAGCTCCGGGGGACCAGAGAGCGGCTACACCTTC. This translates into CASSGGPESGYTF. The gene calls are TRBV18 and TRBJ1-2, with a tentative D call TRBD1 (5 bases). CDR3 length: 13 residues. The V end was cut by 6 bases, the J end by 8 bases, with 16 bases between. From germline, CDR1 is KGHSH and CDR2 LQKENI. The variable domain in full, completed from reference TRBV18 and TRBJ1-2, reads NAGVMQNPRHLVRRRGQEARLRCSPMKGHSHVYWYRQLPEEGLKFMVYLQKENIIDESGMPKERFSAEFPKEGPSILRIQQVVRGDSAAYFCASSGGPESGYTFGSGTRLTVV.

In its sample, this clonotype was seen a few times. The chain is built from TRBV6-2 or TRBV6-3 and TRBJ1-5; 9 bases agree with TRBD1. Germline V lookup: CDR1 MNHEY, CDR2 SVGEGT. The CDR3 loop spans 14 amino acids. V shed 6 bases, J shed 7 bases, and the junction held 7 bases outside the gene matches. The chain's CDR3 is CASSLQGARQPQHF. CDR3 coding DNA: TGTGCCAGCAGCTTACAGGGGGCTAGGCAGCCCCAGCATTTT.

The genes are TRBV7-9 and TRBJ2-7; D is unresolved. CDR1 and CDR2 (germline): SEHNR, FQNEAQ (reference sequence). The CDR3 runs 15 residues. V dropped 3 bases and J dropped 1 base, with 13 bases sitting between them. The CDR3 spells CASSFFRNRSYEQYF. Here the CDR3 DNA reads TGTGCCAGCAGCTTTTTCAGAAATAGGTCCTACGAGCAGTACTTC. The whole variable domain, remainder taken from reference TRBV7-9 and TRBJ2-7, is DTGVSQNPRHKITKRGQNVTFRCDPISEHNRLYWYRQTLGQGPEFLTYFQNEAQLEKSRLLSDRFSAERPKGSFSTLEIQRTEQGDSAMYLCASSFFRNRSYEQYFGPGTRLTVT.

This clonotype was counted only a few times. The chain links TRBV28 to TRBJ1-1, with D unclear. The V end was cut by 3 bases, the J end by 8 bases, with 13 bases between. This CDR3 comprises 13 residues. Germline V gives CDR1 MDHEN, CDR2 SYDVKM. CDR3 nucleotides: TGTGCCAGCAGTTTGACGTCTGCCGGGGAAGCTTTCTTT. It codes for CASSLTSAGEAFF.

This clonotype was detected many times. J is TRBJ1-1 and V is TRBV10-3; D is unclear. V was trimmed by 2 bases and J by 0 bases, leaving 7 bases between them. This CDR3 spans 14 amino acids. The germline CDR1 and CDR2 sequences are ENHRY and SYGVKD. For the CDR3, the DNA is TGTGCCATCAGTGAGGGGCTCTTGAACACTGAAGCTTTCTTT. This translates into CAISEGLLNTEAFF.

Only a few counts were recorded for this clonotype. The DNA for the CDR3 is TGCAGTGCTAGTGACAGACTATCAGCCCAGTACTTC. This encodes CSASDRLSAQYF. This chain connects TRBV20-1 to TRBJ2-5; D tentatively reads TRBD1 or TRBD2 (5 bases each). V lost 3 bases to trimming and J lost 9 bases, with 14 bases between them. Germline V CDR1 and CDR2: DFQATT, SNEGSKA (reference sequence). This CDR3 is built from 12 residues.

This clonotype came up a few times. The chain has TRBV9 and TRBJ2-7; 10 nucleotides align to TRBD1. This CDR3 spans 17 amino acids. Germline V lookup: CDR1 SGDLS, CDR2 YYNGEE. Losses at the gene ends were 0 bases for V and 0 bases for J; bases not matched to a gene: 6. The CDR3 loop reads CASSVGTGGQVSYEQYF. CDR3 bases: TGTGCCAGCAGCGTAGGGACAGGGGGACAAGTCTCCTACGAGCAGTACTTC.

The DNA of the CDR3 is TGTGCCAGCAGCTTGAGTGGTCCCCACCCGAATGAGCAGTTCTTC. It is translated as CASSLSGPHPNEQFF. V gene TRBV7-2 combines with J gene TRBJ2-1; D not certain. Germline assignment: CDR1 SGHTA and CDR2 FQGNSA. CDR3 length equals 15 residues. V shed 3 bases and J shed 7 bases, with 16 bases lying between them.

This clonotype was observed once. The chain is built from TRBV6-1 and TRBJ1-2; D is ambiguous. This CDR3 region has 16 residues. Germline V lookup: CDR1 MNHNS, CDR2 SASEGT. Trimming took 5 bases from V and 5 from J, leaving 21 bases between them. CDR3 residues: CASSPPTPLASYGYTF. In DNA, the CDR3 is TGTGCCAGCAGTCCCCCGACCCCGTTGGCCTCGTATGGCTACACCTTC.

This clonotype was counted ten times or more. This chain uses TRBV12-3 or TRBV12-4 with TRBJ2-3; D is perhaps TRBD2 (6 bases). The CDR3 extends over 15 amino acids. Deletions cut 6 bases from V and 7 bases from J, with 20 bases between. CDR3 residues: CASSSFEAGRNTQYF. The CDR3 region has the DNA TGTGCCAGCAGCTCTTTCGAGGCAGGGAGGAATACGCAGTATTTT.

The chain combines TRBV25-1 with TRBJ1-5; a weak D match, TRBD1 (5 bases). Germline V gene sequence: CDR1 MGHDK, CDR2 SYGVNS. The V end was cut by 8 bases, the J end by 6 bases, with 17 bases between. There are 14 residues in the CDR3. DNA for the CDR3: TGTGCCAGCGCCCCCGGGCAGGGAGGTCAGCCCCAGCATTTT. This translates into CASAPGQGGQPQHF.

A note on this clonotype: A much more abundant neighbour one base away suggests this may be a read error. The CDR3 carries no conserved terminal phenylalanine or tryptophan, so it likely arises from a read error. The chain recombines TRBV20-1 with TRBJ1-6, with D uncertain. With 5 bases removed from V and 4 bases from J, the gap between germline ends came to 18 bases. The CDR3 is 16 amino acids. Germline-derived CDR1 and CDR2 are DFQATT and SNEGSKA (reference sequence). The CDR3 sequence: CSAWTSERLYNSPLHC. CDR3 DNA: TGCAGTGCTTGGACGTCCGAAAGGCTTTATAATTCACCCCTCCACTGT.

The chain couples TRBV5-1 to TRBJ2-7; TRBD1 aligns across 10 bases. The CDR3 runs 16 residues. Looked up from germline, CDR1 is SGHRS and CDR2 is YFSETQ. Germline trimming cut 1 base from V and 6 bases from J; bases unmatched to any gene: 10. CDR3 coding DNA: TGCGCCAGCAGCTTGATTCCGACAGGGGGCACGGGCGAGCAGTACTTC. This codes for CASSLIPTGGTGEQYF. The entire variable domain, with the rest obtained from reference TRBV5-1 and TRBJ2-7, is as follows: KAGVTQTPRYLIKTRGQQVTLSCSPISGHRSVSWYQQTPGQGLQFLFEYFSETQRNKGNFPGRFSGRQFSNSRSEMNVSTLELGDSALYLCASSLIPTGGTGEQYFGPGTRLTVT.

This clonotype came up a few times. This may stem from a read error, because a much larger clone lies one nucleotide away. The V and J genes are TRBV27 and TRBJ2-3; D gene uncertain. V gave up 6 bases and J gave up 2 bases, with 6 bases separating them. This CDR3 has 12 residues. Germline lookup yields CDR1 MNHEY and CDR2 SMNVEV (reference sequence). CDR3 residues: CASRSYTDTQYF. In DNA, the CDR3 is TGTGCCAGCAGATCCTACACAGATACGCAGTATTTT.

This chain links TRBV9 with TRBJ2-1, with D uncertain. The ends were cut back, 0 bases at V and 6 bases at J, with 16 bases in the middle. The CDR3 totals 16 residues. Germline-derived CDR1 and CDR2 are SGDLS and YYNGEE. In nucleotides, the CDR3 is TGTGCCAGCAGCGTAGATGAGGCGCCCCCTCTCAATGAGCAGTTCTTC. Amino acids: CASSVDEAPPLNEQFF. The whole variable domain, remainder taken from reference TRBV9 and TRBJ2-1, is DSGVTQTPKHLITATGQRVTLRCSPRSGDLSVYWYQQSLDQGLQFLIQYYNGEERAKGNILERFSAQQFPDLHSELNLSSLELGDSALYFCASSVDEAPPLNEQFFGPGTRLTVL.

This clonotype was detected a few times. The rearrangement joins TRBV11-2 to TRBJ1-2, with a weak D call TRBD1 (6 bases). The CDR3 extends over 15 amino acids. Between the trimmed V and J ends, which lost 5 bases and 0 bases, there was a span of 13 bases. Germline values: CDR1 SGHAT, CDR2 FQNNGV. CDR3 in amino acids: CASSTRTASNYGYTF. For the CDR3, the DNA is TGTGCCAGCAGCACGCGGACAGCGTCTAACTATGGCTACACCTTC.

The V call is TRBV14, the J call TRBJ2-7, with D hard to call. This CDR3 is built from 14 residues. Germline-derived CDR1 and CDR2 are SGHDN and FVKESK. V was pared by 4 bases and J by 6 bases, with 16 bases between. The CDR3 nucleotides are TGTGCCAGCAGCCTAAACCGGGCCAGGTTCGAGCAGTACTTC. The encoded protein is CASSLNRARFEQYF.

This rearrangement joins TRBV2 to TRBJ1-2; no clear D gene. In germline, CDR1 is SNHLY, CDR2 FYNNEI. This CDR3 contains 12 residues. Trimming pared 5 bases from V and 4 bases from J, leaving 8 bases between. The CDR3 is CASSPSSYGYTF. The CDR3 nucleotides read TGTGCCAGCAGTCCCAGCTCCTATGGCTACACCTTC.

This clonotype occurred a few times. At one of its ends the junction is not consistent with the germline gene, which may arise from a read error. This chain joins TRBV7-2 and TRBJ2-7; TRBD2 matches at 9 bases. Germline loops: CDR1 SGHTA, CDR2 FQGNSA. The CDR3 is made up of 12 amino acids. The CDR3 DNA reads TGTGCCAGCAGCCAATTAGTTGCGGGGGGGCTCTTC. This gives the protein CASSQLVAGGLF.

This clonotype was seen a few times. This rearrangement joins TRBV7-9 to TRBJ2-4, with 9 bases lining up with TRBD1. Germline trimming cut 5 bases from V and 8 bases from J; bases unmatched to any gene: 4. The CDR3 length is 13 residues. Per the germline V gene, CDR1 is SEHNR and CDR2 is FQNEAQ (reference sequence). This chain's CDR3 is CASSVQGADIQYF. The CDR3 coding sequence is TGTGCCAGCAGCGTACAGGGGGCAGACATTCAGTACTTC.

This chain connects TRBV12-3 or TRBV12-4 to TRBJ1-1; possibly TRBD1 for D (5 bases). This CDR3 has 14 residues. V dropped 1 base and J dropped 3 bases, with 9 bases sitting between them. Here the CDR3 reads CASSLEGRDTEAFF. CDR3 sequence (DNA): TGTGCCAGCAGTTTAGAGGGGAGGGACACTGAAGCTTTCTTT.

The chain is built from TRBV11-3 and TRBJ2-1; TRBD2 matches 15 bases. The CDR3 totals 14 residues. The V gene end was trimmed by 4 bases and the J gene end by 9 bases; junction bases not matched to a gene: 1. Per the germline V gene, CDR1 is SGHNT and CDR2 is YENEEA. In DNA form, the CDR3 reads TGTGCCAGCAGCTCGGGACTAGCGGGGGGTGAGCAGTTCTTC. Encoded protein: CASSSGLAGGEQFF. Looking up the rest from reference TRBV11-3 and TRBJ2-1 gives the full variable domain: EAGVVQSPRYKIIEKKQPVAFWCNPISGHNTLYWYLQNLGQGPELLIRYENEEAVDDSQLPKDRFSAERLKGVDSTLKIQPAELGDSAVYLCASSSGLAGGEQFFGPGTRLTVL.

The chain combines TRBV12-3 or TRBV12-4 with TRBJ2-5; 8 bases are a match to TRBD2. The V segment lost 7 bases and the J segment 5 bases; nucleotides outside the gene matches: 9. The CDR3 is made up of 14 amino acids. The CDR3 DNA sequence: TGTGCCAGCACCCCGGGAGGGGCCAGGGAGACCCAGTACTTC. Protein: CASTPGGARETQYF.

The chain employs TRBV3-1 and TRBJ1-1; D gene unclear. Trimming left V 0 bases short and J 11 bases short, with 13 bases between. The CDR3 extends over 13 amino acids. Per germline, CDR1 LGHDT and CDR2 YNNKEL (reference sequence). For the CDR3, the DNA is TGTGCCAGCAGCCAAGATAGAGGACTTGAGGCTTTCTTT. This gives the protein CASSQDRGLEAFF.

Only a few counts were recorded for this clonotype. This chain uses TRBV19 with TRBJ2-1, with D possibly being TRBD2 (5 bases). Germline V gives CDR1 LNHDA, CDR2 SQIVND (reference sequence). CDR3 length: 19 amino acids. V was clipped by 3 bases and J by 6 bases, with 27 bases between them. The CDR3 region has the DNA TGTGCCAGTAGTATCATAGGGATGAGGGCACGTCGGCCTGGCAATGAGCAGTTCTTC. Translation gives CASSIIGMRARRPGNEQFF.